Shown below are 23 T cell receptor beta chains from a single sample sequenced in a study of shared clonotypes between healthy human individuals. Naive CD8 cells, CD45RO-negative and positively selected for CCR7, excluded terminally differentiated effector memory CD45RA+ cells. Clones were read by immunoSEQ multiplex PCR, and TCRdb kept only the in-frame ones, dropping some. The sample carries around 610,000 clones, 96% recorded once. The specimen was naive CD8+ T cells sorted from blood. All receptors derive from a young woman in good health.

The V call is TRBV9, the J call TRBJ2-7; TRBD2 matches 7 bases. Germline loops: CDR1 SGDLS, CDR2 YYNGEE. This CDR3 spans 15 amino acids. Germline trimming cut 5 bases from V and 5 bases from J; bases unmatched to any gene: 13. The CDR3 region has the DNA TGTGCCAGCAGTCCCGGGGGGTATGGGGCCCACGAGCAGTACTTC. This encodes CASSPGGYGAHEQYF.

This sequence joins TRBV28 and TRBJ1-2, with D possibly TRBD1 on 6 matching bases. CDR1 is MDHEN, CDR2 SYDVKM, per germline. The length of the CDR3 is 14 residues. V was cut by 3 bases and J by 3 bases, with 11 bases left in between. For the CDR3, the DNA is TGTGCCAGCAGTTTTTTTTCAGGGGACTATGGCTACACCTTC. It yields the protein CASSFFSGDYGYTF.

The genes are TRBV11-3 and TRBJ2-1; 7 positions agree with TRBD2. This CDR3 is 17 amino acids long. Germline CDR1 and CDR2: SGHNT and YENEEA. V lost 1 base, J lost 5 bases, and 11 bases stayed unmatched. The CDR3 region has the DNA TGTGCCAGCAGCTTAGGTTCGGCGGGAGATATCAACAATGAGCAGTTCTTC. Protein product: CASSLGSAGDINNEQFF.

The CDR3 spells CASSVGPNGYNEQFF. CDR3 in DNA: TGTGCCAGCAGTGTAGGGCCGAACGGCTACAATGAGCAGTTCTTC. The chain links TRBV2 to TRBJ2-1; D call uncertain. Trimming left V 4 bases short and J 3 bases short, with 13 bases between. The CDR3 is 15 amino acids. The V gene's germline CDR1 is SNHLY and CDR2 FYNNEI.

This chain links TRBV5-5 with TRBJ2-7; TRBD2 aligns across 7 bases. The CDR3 runs 15 residues. Germline lookup yields CDR1 SGHKS and CDR2 YYEKEE (reference sequence). J was trimmed by 0 bases and V by 1 base; bases with no gene match: 4. The DNA for the CDR3 is TGTGCCAGCAGCTTGTTTGGCGGGAGCTCCTACGAGCAGTACTTC. Its protein product is CASSLFGGSSYEQYF.

The chain links TRBV5-1 to TRBJ1-2; no reliable D call. V gave up 7 bases and J gave up 3 bases, with 16 bases separating them. Germline CDR1 and CDR2: SGHRS and YFSETQ. CDR3 size: 14 residues. The CDR3 nucleotides are TGCGCCAGCCGATGGGGTCTTGGAGACTATGGCTACACCTTC. It codes for CASRWGLGDYGYTF.

CDR3 nucleotide sequence: TGTGCCAGCAGCTTAGAGATAGGCGGGAAAGAGACCCAGTACTTC. This encodes CASSLEIGGKETQYF. V is TRBV11-2 and J is TRBJ2-5; a weak D match, TRBD2 (6 bases). Between the trimmed V and J ends, which lost 0 bases and 3 bases, there was a span of 11 bases. The CDR3 consists of 15 residues. Germline loops: CDR1 SGHAT, CDR2 FQNNGV. Supplemented by reference TRBV11-2 and TRBJ2-5, the full variable domain reads EAGVAQSPRYKIIEKRQSVAFWCNPISGHATLYWYQQILGQGPKLLIQFQNNGVVDDSQLPKDRFSAERLKGVDSTLKIQPAKLEDSAVYLCASSLEIGGKETQYFGPGTRLLVL.

V and J are TRBV28 and TRBJ1-2; D gene unclear. The CDR3 contains 14 residues. Germline V gene lookup returns CDR1 MDHEN and CDR2 SYDVKM. The V end lost 2 bases, the J end lost 4 bases, and 11 bases lay between the germline ends. In nucleotides, the CDR3 is TGTGCCAGCAGTTTAAGGTCTCTTGCCTATGGCTACACCTTC. It translates to CASSLRSLAYGYTF.

The genes are TRBV27 and TRBJ1-1, with a possible D match to TRBD1 (6 bases). V was clipped by 6 bases and J by 6 bases, with 14 bases between them. The CDR3 runs to 13 residues. Germline V CDR1 and CDR2: MNHEY, SMNVEV (reference sequence). Written as DNA, the CDR3 is TGTGCCAGCAGAAATATACAGGGCGCTGAAGCTTTCTTT. Translated, it gives CASRNIQGAEAFF.

The V gene is TRBV27, the J gene TRBJ2-7; 10 bases map to TRBD2. The CDR3 is made up of 15 amino acids. The germline CDR1 and CDR2 sequences are MNHEY and SMNVEV (reference sequence). J lost 0 bases, V lost 5 bases, and 4 bases had no gene match. The CDR3 region has the DNA TGTGCCAGCAGTCCCCGGACTAGCGGCTCCTACGAGCAGTACTTC. Amino acid sequence: CASSPRTSGSYEQYF.

V gene TRBV29-1 combines with J gene TRBJ1-1, with D uncertain. Per germline, CDR1 SQVTM and CDR2 ANQGSEA. This CDR3 is 13 amino acids long. V was cut by 1 base and J by 11 bases, with 17 bases left in between. The CDR3 DNA reads TGCAGCGTTGAAGCCTACAGTCTAAAATCGGCTTTCTTT. It translates to CSVEAYSLKSAFF.

The rearrangement links TRBV2 to TRBJ2-7, with 7 nucleotides matching TRBD2. Unmatched junction bases numbered 11, after V lost 1 base and J lost 5 bases. This CDR3 contains 16 residues. CDR1 SNHLY and CDR2 FYNNEI come from the germline V gene. Here the CDR3 DNA reads TGTGCCAGCAGTGAAGGGGGCGGGAGTTTCAACCACGAGCAGTACTTC. This gives the protein CASSEGGGSFNHEQYF.

The J gene is TRBJ2-7, the V gene TRBV27; no definite D call. The V end was cut by 6 bases, the J end by 0 bases, with 12 bases between. This CDR3 is built from 14 residues. Per germline, CDR1 MNHEY and CDR2 SMNVEV (reference sequence). CDR3 protein: CASSPSQSSYEQYF. The CDR3 DNA is TGTGCCAGCAGCCCTAGTCAGAGCTCCTACGAGCAGTACTTC.

This rearrangement joins TRBV6-6 to TRBJ1-1; no clear D gene. This CDR3 has 15 amino acids. Germline V gives CDR1 MNHNY, CDR2 SVGAGI (reference sequence). V lost 4 bases to trimming and J lost 8 bases, with 20 bases between them. CDR3 in amino acids: CASSSLTPSWREAFF. The CDR3 DNA follows: TGTGCCAGCAGTTCATTGACGCCGTCCTGGAGGGAAGCTTTCTTT.

The chain carries TRBV4-2 and TRBJ2-1; the D gene is possibly TRBD2 (5 bases). CDR3 length: 16 amino acids. V was trimmed by 0 bases and J by 2 bases, leaving 11 bases between them. Germline V gene data show CDR1 as LGHNA and CDR2 as YNFKEQ. The CDR3 loop reads CASSQEGGIAYNEQFF. CDR3 DNA sequence: TGTGCCAGCAGCCAAGAAGGAGGAATCGCCTACAATGAGCAGTTCTTC.

A single count supports this clone. The chain recombines TRBV19 with TRBJ2-7; 10 bases fit TRBD1. This CDR3 region has 16 residues. Losses at the gene ends were 6 bases for V and 5 bases for J; bases not matched to a gene: 13. Germline V CDR1 and CDR2: LNHDA, SQIVND (reference sequence). The CDR3 region is CASSDPPGTGVHEQYF. CDR3 nucleotide sequence: TGTGCCAGTAGCGACCCCCCCGGGACAGGGGTACACGAGCAGTACTTC.

The chain links TRBV7-6 to TRBJ2-5; D is undetermined. Germline values: CDR1 SGHVS, CDR2 FNYEAQ. The CDR3 spans 15 residues. V lost 1 base, J lost 4 bases, and 13 bases lay in between. The CDR3 region is CASSLELPSRETQYF. The DNA for the CDR3 is TGTGCCAGCAGCTTAGAACTCCCTTCCCGAGAGACCCAGTACTTC.

This clone showed up just a few times. The chain links TRBV28 to TRBJ1-2, with 8 bases that match TRBD1. Germline loops: CDR1 MDHEN, CDR2 SYDVKM. The CDR3 is 15 amino acids. V lost 6 bases to trimming and J lost 3 bases; unmatched junction nucleotides: 9. CDR3 protein: CASRIQGGRHYGYTF. CDR3 bases: TGTGCCAGCAGAATACAGGGGGGGCGTCACTATGGCTACACCTTC.

As DNA, the CDR3 is TGTGCCAGCAGCTCGGGACGAACTAATGAAAAACTGTTTTTT. It encodes CASSSGRTNEKLFF. This chain joins TRBV7-8 and TRBJ1-4, with D tentatively TRBD1 (5 bases). This CDR3 is 14 amino acids long. Trimming removed 4 bases at V and 1 base at J, with 7 bases between. From germline, CDR1 is SGHVS and CDR2 FQNEAQ.

This clone was seen a single time. The chain is built from TRBV4-1 and TRBJ1-1, with D tentatively TRBD1 (5 bases). There are 17 residues in the CDR3. Germline CDR1 is MGHRA and CDR2 is YSYEKL. The V and J ends lost 2 bases and 0 bases respectively, with 16 bases between them. In DNA, the CDR3 is TGCGCCAGCAGCCAAAACCCAGGGTACGAGATGAACACTGAAGCTTTCTTT. It encodes CASSQNPGYEMNTEAFF.

The chain has TRBV6-5 and TRBJ2-1, with 7 bases that match TRBD2. This CDR3 contains 13 residues. Per the germline V gene, CDR1 is MNHEY and CDR2 is SVGAGI. With 2 bases clipped from V and 8 bases from J, the junction kept 3 bases outside the gene matches. The CDR3 reads CASSYRGRDEQFF. For the CDR3, the DNA is TGTGCCAGCAGTTACCGGGGGAGGGATGAGCAGTTCTTC.

This clone was counted between two and nine times. Other DNA sequences in the sample encode the same CDR3. J is TRBJ2-7 and V is TRBV9, with 7 bases fitting TRBD1. The CDR3 has 12 amino acids. Germline assignment: CDR1 SGDLS and CDR2 YYNGEE. V was pared by 3 bases and J by 6 bases, with 3 bases of the junction left unmatched. The DNA of the CDR3 is TGTGCCAGCAGCGGACAGGGTAGCGAGCAGTACTTC. This translates into CASSGQGSEQYF.

This chain links TRBV5-6 with TRBJ2-3; 7 bases match TRBD2. The CDR3 has 14 residues. With V trimmed by 1 base and J by 3 bases, 2 bases remained unmatched. Germline V CDR1 and CDR2: SGHDT, YYEEEE. The CDR3 DNA is TGTGCCAGCAGCTTGATTAGCGGGACAGATACGCAGTATTTT. Protein sequence: CASSLISGTDTQYF.